What follows are 14 T cell receptor beta chains derived from one specimen sequenced in a study of cytomegalovirus exposure and HLA in healthy donors. Use of 60 Vbeta and 13 Jbeta primers characterized the PCR. TCRdb keeps only in-frame clones here, not all; method: immunoSEQ multiplex PCR. Of about 170,000 clones listed, less than 85% were seen once; the top ten hold 1%. Sequenced material: PBMCs. Every receptor here comes from a boy between 2 and 10 years old in good health and CMV-seronegative.

This rearrangement joins TRBV7-9 to TRBJ2-1; a weak D match, TRBD2 (6 bases). V shed 4 bases and J shed 0 bases, with 16 bases lying between them. Germline CDR1 and CDR2: SEHNR and FQNEAQ (reference sequence). The CDR3 is 17 amino acids. DNA of the CDR3: TGTGCCAGCAGCTGGGGGAGGTTGCCGAGCTCCTACAATGAGCAGTTCTTC. Protein product: CASSWGRLPSSYNEQFF.

This clone has just one count. V gene TRBV7-2 combines with J gene TRBJ1-2; D is uncertain. Germline loops: CDR1 SGHTA, CDR2 FQGNSA. CDR3 length: 16 residues. Trimming shortened V by 1 base and J by 1 base, and 13 bases separated the two germline ends. The CDR3 sequence is CASSLGRREDNYGYTF. DNA of the CDR3: TGTGCCAGCAGCTTAGGAAGGCGGGAAGATAACTATGGCTACACCTTC.

This chain uses TRBV10-3 with TRBJ2-2, with TRBD2 as a possible D gene (6 bases). Germline V gives CDR1 ENHRY, CDR2 SYGVKD. CDR3 length equals 15 residues. Trimming took off 6 bases at V and 6 bases at J, with 17 bases between the two ends. The chain's CDR3 is CAIRRTGRRAGELFF. The CDR3, as DNA: TGTGCCATCAGACGGACGGGTCGGAGGGCCGGGGAGCTGTTTTTT.

The gene calls are TRBV6-5 and TRBJ2-1, with D possibly being TRBD2 (6 bases). Trimming pared 0 bases from V and 3 bases from J, leaving 12 bases between. The CDR3 sequence is 16 residues long. The germline gives CDR1 MNHEY, CDR2 SVGAGI. CDR3 nucleotides: TGTGCCAGCAGTTACTCAATGGCGGACTACTACAATGAGCAGTTCTTC. Protein product: CASSYSMADYYNEQFF.

This clone showed up just once. This sequence joins TRBV18 and TRBJ2-3, with a possible D match to TRBD1 (6 bases). The CDR3 is 15 amino acids. The germline V gene encodes CDR1 KGHSH and CDR2 LQKENI. Deletions cut 5 bases from V and 4 bases from J, with 16 bases between. The CDR3 DNA is TGTGCCAGCTCAGCGGACAGCCATGGGGCAGATACGCAGTATTTT. Translating it yields CASSADSHGADTQYF.

The CDR3 protein is CAWTPPTLQGRIDPNEKLFF. The CDR3 DNA reads TGTGCCTGGACCCCCCCGACCCTACAGGGGCGGATAGATCCTAATGAAAAACTGTTTTTT. The V call is TRBV30, the J call TRBJ1-4, with 7 nucleotides matching TRBD1. CDR3 size: 20 residues. The trim removed 4 bases at V and 3 bases at J, leaving 23 bases unmatched. Germline V gives CDR1 GTSNPN, CDR2 SVGIG (reference sequence). The whole variable domain, remainder taken from reference TRBV30 and TRBJ1-4, is SQTIHQWPATLVQPVGSPLSLECTVEGTSNPNLYWYRQAAGRGLQLLFYSVGIGQISSEVPQNLSASRPQDRQFILSSKKLLLSDSGFYLCAWTPPTLQGRIDPNEKLFFGSGTQLSVL.

The chain joins TRBV7-9 to TRBJ2-5, with 9 bases that match TRBD2. CDR1 is SEHNR, CDR2 FQNEAQ, per germline (reference sequence). V lost 1 base to trimming and J lost 5 bases; unmatched junction nucleotides: 5. The CDR3 length is 15 residues. CDR3 amino acids: CASSLGGGAFETQYF. The CDR3 nucleotides are TGTGCCAGCAGCTTAGGCGGGGGGGCCTTCGAGACCCAGTACTTC.

V gene TRBV19 combines with J gene TRBJ1-5; perhaps TRBD1 as D (5 bases). V dropped 5 bases and J dropped 0 bases, with 8 bases sitting between them. Germline V CDR1 and CDR2: LNHDA, SQIVND (reference sequence). This CDR3 contains 14 residues. CDR3 bases: TGTGCCAGTAGTGGGGCAGCTAGCAATCAGCCCCAGCATTTT. This sequence encodes CASSGAASNQPQHF.

This chain connects TRBV9 to TRBJ1-3; 7 nucleotides line up with TRBD1. The ends lost 0 bases at V and 3 bases at J; junction bases unmatched: 3. Germline CDR1 reads SGDLS; CDR2 reads YYNGEE. This CDR3 has 15 amino acids. The CDR3 region is CASSVEGAGGNTIYF. CDR3 sequence (DNA): TGTGCCAGCAGCGTAGAGGGGGCAGGTGGAAACACCATATATTTT.

The V and J genes are TRBV7-2 and TRBJ2-3, with D possibly TRBD2 on 5 matching bases. The CDR3 length is 17 residues. Looked up from germline, CDR1 is SGHTA and CDR2 is FQGNSA. Trimming removed 4 bases at V and 0 bases at J, with 17 bases between. The CDR3 is CASSSISGITSTDTQYF. The CDR3 nucleotides are TGTGCCAGCAGCTCAATTTCCGGGATAACTAGCACAGATACGCAGTATTTT. Combining the CDR3 with reference TRBV7-2 and TRBJ2-3 gives the whole variable domain GAGVSQSPSNKVTEKGKDVELRCDPISGHTALYWYRQSLGQGLEFLIYFQGNSAPDKSGLPSDRFSAERTGGSVSTLTIQRTQQEDSAVYLCASSSISGITSTDTQYFGPGTRLTVL.

The V call is TRBV9, the J call TRBJ2-2, with 11 bases fitting TRBD2. The CDR3 loop spans 16 amino acids. CDR1 and CDR2 from the germline V gene are SGDLS and YYNGEE. Losses at the gene ends were 4 bases for V and 5 bases for J; bases not matched to a gene: 7. The CDR3 loop is CASSPSGTSGTGELFF. Here the CDR3 DNA reads TGTGCCAGCAGCCCCTCCGGGACTAGCGGAACCGGGGAGCTGTTTTTT.

The chain links TRBV9 to TRBJ2-1, with 7 bases lining up with TRBD2. CDR1 and CDR2 (germline): SGDLS, YYNGEE. The CDR3 totals 16 residues. J lost 9 bases, V lost 4 bases, and 16 bases had no gene match. CDR3 DNA sequence: TGTGCCAGCAGCCCTCGGGGGGAACCCCTTTCGGGTGAGCAGTTCTTC. The encoded protein is CASSPRGEPLSGEQFF.

This chain uses TRBV19 with TRBJ1-1; 8 nucleotides match TRBD1. The V segment lost 7 bases and the J segment 4 bases; nucleotides outside the gene matches: 11. Germline V gene data show CDR1 as LNHDA and CDR2 as SQIVND (reference sequence). This CDR3 is 15 amino acids long. The CDR3 DNA reads TGTGCCAGTATCCTCCCCCGGACAGGGTTCACTGAAGCTTTCTTT. Residues: CASILPRTGFTEAFF.

The chain is built from TRBV19 and TRBJ2-3; 9 bases match TRBD2. Trimming removed 5 bases from V and 2 bases from J; junction bases left unmatched: 2. The germline V gene has CDR1 LNHDA and CDR2 SQIVND (reference sequence). The CDR3 consists of 14 residues. The DNA of the CDR3 is TGTGCCAGTAGTCTAGCGGGAATCACAGATACGCAGTATTTT. This gives the protein CASSLAGITDTQYF.